The T cell receptor (beta chain) described here comes from a study of T cell repertoires in cytomegalovirus infection. Study background: It was the public TCR beta signatures that indicated both CMV infection and matching HLA type. Study outcomes and limitations: The response measured ex vivo was dominated by TCR beta clonotypes (HLA-C-restricted and CMV-specific).

Germline V CDR1 and CDR2: SGHTA, FQGNSA. The trim removed 1 base at V and 0 bases at J, leaving 2 bases unmatched. The CDR3 runs to 15 residues. TCRdb recomputed calls from the reads with MiXCR, one row per CDR3 protein. In the table there are about 740,000 distinct CDR3 sequences, under 40% of which are singletons. As for this clonotype: Antigen: not known.

The clonotype was recovered from a human donor in good health (CMV status not recorded). Some clones in this sample may be carry-over from other donors' samples. This chain connects TRBV7-2 to TRBJ2-5; the match to TRBD2 covers 7 bases. The source material was PBMCs. The DNA for the CDR3 is TGTGCCAGCAGCTTAGGGGGGGGGGACCAAGAGACCCAGTACTTC. Protein sequence: CASSLGGGDQETQYF.